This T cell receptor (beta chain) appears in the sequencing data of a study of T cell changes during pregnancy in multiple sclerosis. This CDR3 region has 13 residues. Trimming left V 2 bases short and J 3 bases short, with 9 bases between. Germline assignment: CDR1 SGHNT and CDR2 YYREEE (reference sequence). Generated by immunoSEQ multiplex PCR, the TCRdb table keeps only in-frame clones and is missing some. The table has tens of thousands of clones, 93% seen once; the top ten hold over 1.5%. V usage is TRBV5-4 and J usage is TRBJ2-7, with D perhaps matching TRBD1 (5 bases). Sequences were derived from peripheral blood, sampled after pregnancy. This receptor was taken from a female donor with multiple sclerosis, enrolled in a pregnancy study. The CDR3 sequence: CASSFDSLYEQYF. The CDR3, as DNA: TGTGCCAGCAGCTTTGACAGCCTCTACGAGCAGTACTTC.